Listed below are T cell receptor beta chains from one sample, sequenced in a study of blood T cell repertoires in COVID-19. Only in-frame clones appear in the TCRdb table, and some are missing; sequencing was by immunoSEQ multiplex PCR. The data contain some 150,000 clones, around four fifths of them singletons. The sample was peripheral blood. Receptor source: a woman in her seventies with COVID-19, enrolled during active disease. CDR3s include the opening cysteine and the closing phenylalanine or tryptophan. Fields, in order: D gene, clone size, J gene, V gene, CDR3 protein, CDR3 DNA. D genes are given only for firm matches. For some rows the clone size is stated as once, few or many, or as a class when expanded; others skip it.

.,.,TRBJ2-3,TRBV11-2,CASSLGRGDTQYF,TGTGCCAGCAGCTTAGGAAGGGGAGATACGCAGTATTTT
.,.,TRBJ1-2,TRBV10-1,CASSENPRGDGGYTF,TGCGCCAGCAGTGAGAATCCGCGGGGAGATGGAGGCTACACCTTC
.,.,TRBJ2-7,TRBV3-1/TRBV3-2,CASSQERAEQYF,TGTGCCAGCAGCCAAGAAAGAGCGGAGCAGTACTTC
.,.,TRBJ1-1,TRBV25-1,CASSPRSGVVAEAFF,TGTGCCAGCAGTCCTCGCTCGGGGGTTGTGGCTGAAGCTTTCTTT
TRBD1,.,TRBJ1-2,TRBV18,CASSLEDRGHGYTF,TGTGCCAGCTCACTGGAAGACAGGGGGCATGGCTACACCTTC
.,.,TRBJ1-4,TRBV6-5,CASRGPGGTNEKLFF,TGTGCCAGCAGGGGTCCGGGGGGAACTAATGAAAAACTGTTTTTT
.,.,TRBJ1-1,TRBV10-3,CATRKGEGSEAFF,TGTGCCACAAGAAAAGGTGAGGGCTCTGAAGCTTTCTTT
.,once,TRBJ1-1,TRBV19,CASSPRGGAGTEAFF,TGTGCCAGTAGCCCCCGTGGGGGGGCGGGCACTGAAGCTTTCTTT
.,.,TRBJ1-2,TRBV11-2,CASSSRDPNYGYTF,TGTGCCAGCAGCTCTAGAGACCCTAACTATGGCTACACCTTC
.,.,TRBJ1-2,TRBV6-5,CASSYGGGTYGYTF,TGTGCCAGCAGTTACGGTGGGGGGACGTATGGCTACACCTTC
.,.,TRBJ2-3,TRBV6-1,CASSEMQGLTDTQYF,TGTGCCAGCAGTGAAATGCAGGGTCTCACAGATACGCAGTATTTT
.,.,TRBJ2-1,TRBV11-2,CASSFTNEQFF,TGTGCCAGCAGCTTCACAAATGAGCAGTTCTTC
TRBD1,.,TRBJ2-5,TRBV4-2,CASSLFARDRGQETQYF,TGTGCCAGCAGCCTCTTCGCCCGGGACAGGGGCCAAGAGACCCAGTACTTC
.,.,TRBJ1-2,TRBV28,CASSPRASWCTF,TGTGCCAGCAGTCCACGAGCCTCGTGGTGCACCTTC
.,.,TRBJ2-1,TRBV2,CASSESWEGGVSRNEQFF,TGTGCCAGCAGTGAATCGTGGGAAGGGGGGGTGAGTCGGAATGAGCAGTTCTTC
.,.,TRBJ1-3,TRBV9,CASSKEQGSGNTIYF,TGTGCCAGCAGCAAAGAACAGGGCTCTGGAAACACCATATATTTT
TRBD2,.,TRBJ2-2,TRBV20-1,CSASTSGYTGELFF,TGCAGTGCTAGTACTAGCGGGTACACCGGGGAGCTGTTTTTT
TRBD2,.,TRBJ2-3,TRBV5-1,CASSTGLAGNADTQYF,TGCGCCAGCAGCACCGGACTAGCGGGCAACGCCGATACGCAGTATTTT
TRBD2,.,TRBJ2-1,TRBV29-1,CSALAGGNNEQFF,TGCAGCGCCCTAGCGGGAGGGAACAATGAGCAGTTCTTC
TRBD1,.,TRBJ2-2,TRBV11-2,CASSRDRNTGELFF,TGTGCCAGCAGCAGGGACAGGAACACCGGGGAGCTGTTTTTT
.,.,TRBJ1-2,TRBV7-2,CASSLTGLNGYTF,TGTGCCAGCAGCTTAACGGGGTTGAATGGCTACACCTTC
TRBD1,few,TRBJ1-2,TRBV5-1,CASSIAPGQGVNGYTF,TGCGCCAGCAGCATAGCGCCGGGACAGGGGGTTAATGGCTACACCTTC
TRBD1,.,TRBJ2-1,TRBV28,CASSYPGQAYNEQFF,TGTGCCAGCAGTTATCCGGGACAGGCATACAATGAGCAGTTCTTC
TRBD1,.,TRBJ2-7,TRBV7-2,CASSPDRGTYEQYF,TGTGCCAGCAGCCCGGACAGGGGGACGTACGAGCAGTACTTC
.,.,TRBJ2-7,TRBV15,CATSRDREYYEQYF,TGTGCCACCAGCAGAGACCGGGAGTACTACGAGCAGTACTTC
.,once,TRBJ1-2,TRBV7-2,CASSSGWDGYTF,TGTGCCAGCAGCTCAGGATGGGATGGCTACACCTTC
TRBD1,.,TRBJ2-1,TRBV6-5,CASRDRGSYNEQFF,TGTGCCAGCAGGGACAGGGGGTCCTACAATGAGCAGTTCTTC
.,.,TRBJ2-5,TRBV30,CASEWRQETQYF,TGTGCCTCAGAGTGGAGGCAAGAGACCCAGTACTTC
TRBD2,.,TRBJ2-3,TRBV6-4,CASSVTSGQKDTQYF,TGTGCCAGCAGTGTGACTAGCGGGCAGAAGGATACGCAGTATTTT
.,.,TRBJ1-1,TRBV30,CAWSTRELQSAEAFF,TGTGCCTGGAGTACCCGGGAACTCCAAAGCGCTGAAGCTTTCTTT
TRBD1,few,TRBJ2-7,TRBV5-1,CASSFRTGGNYEQYF,TGCGCCAGCAGCTTTCGGACAGGGGGAAACTACGAGCAGTACTTC
TRBD2,.,TRBJ2-7,TRBV12-5,CAGHKVVAGDGYEQYF,TGTGCTGGCCACAAGGTGGTAGCGGGAGATGGGTACGAGCAGTACTTC
TRBD2,.,TRBJ2-3,TRBV27,CASSSSGGLDTDTQYF,TGTGCCAGCAGTAGTAGCGGGGGTCTTGACACAGATACGCAGTATTTT
.,.,TRBJ2-1,TRBV7-9,CASSLSRGFSYNEQFF,TGTGCCAGCAGCTTATCCCGGGGTTTTTCCTACAATGAGCAGTTCTTC
TRBD2,.,TRBJ2-1,TRBV6-4,CASGGTSGGVDEQFF,TGTGCCAGCGGAGGGACTAGCGGGGGAGTCGATGAGCAGTTCTTC
TRBD1,.,TRBJ1-5,TRBV18,CASSADRSFNQPQHF,TGTGCCAGCTCAGCGGACAGGTCTTTCAATCAGCCCCAGCATTTT
.,.,TRBJ1-2,TRBV19,CASSIRRSYGYTF,TGTGCCAGTAGTATACGGAGATCCTATGGCTACACCTTC
TRBD2,.,TRBJ2-3,TRBV4-1,CASSKASGSGTDTQYF,TGCGCCAGCAGTAAGGCTAGCGGGAGCGGCACAGATACGCAGTATTTT
.,.,TRBJ2-7,TRBV12-3/TRBV12-4,CASSLLAPYEQYF,TGTGCCAGCAGCCTACTAGCCCCCTACGAGCAGTACTTC
.,once,TRBJ1-5,TRBV19,CASSSSRGNQPQHF,TGTGCCAGTAGTTCGTCCAGGGGCAATCAGCCCCAGCATTTT
TRBD2,.,TRBJ2-1,TRBV23-1,CASSQSGPAGRLSSYNEQFF,TGCGCCAGCAGTCAATCCGGGCCAGCGGGGCGTCTCAGCTCCTACAATGAGCAGTTCTTC
TRBD2,.,TRBJ2-7,TRBV7-2,CASSSGGSGNEQYF,TGTGCCAGCTCGTCTGGCGGGAGTGGAAACGAGCAGTACTTC
.,.,TRBJ1-6,TRBV10-3,CAIRLGTNSPLHF,TGTGCCATCAGGCTGGGCACTAATTCACCCCTCCACTTT
.,.,TRBJ2-6,TRBV9,CASSVLDLEANVLTF,TGTGCCAGCAGCGTACTCGACCTAGAGGCCAACGTCCTGACTTTC
.,many,TRBJ1-2,TRBV30,CACGQRTSGYTF,TGTGCCTGCGGACAAAGGACCAGTGGCTACACCTTC
.,.,TRBJ2-3,TRBV5-1,CASSLRGTRSTDTQYF,TGCGCCAGCAGCTTGAGGGGGACAAGGAGCACAGATACGCAGTATTTT
.,.,TRBJ2-1,TRBV6-5,CASTYAQDQFF,TGTGCCAGCACGTACGCGCAGGATCAGTTCTTC
.,few,TRBJ1-5,TRBV4-1,CASSQEQGTQPQHF,TGCGCCAGCAGCCAAGAGCAGGGGACTCAGCCCCAGCATTTT
TRBD1,.,TRBJ1-2,TRBV6-5,CASGSGTVNSYGYTF,TGTGCCAGCGGATCCGGGACAGTTAACTCCTATGGCTACACCTTC
.,.,TRBJ1-2,TRBV7-9,CASSHDPSYGYTF,TGTGCCAGCAGCCACGATCCCAGCTATGGCTACACCTTC
TRBD1,.,TRBJ1-3,TRBV28,CASSLTGTGNTIYF,TGTGCCAGCAGTTTGACAGGGACGGGTAACACCATATATTTT
TRBD1,.,TRBJ1-1,TRBV19,CASSIGGQPRSEAFF,TGTGCCAGTAGTATTGGGGGACAGCCCAGGTCTGAAGCTTTCTTT
.,.,TRBJ2-5,TRBV10-1,CASSGAVRETQYF,TGCGCCAGCAGTGGGGCTGTTAGAGAGACCCAGTACTTC
.,.,TRBJ1-2,TRBV23-1,CARPDSFEYYGYTF,TGCGCCAGACCGGACAGCTTCGAGTACTATGGCTACACCTTC
TRBD1,.,TRBJ1-2,TRBV29-1,CSASDRLGYTF,TGCAGCGCCTCGGACAGGTTGGGCTACACCTTC